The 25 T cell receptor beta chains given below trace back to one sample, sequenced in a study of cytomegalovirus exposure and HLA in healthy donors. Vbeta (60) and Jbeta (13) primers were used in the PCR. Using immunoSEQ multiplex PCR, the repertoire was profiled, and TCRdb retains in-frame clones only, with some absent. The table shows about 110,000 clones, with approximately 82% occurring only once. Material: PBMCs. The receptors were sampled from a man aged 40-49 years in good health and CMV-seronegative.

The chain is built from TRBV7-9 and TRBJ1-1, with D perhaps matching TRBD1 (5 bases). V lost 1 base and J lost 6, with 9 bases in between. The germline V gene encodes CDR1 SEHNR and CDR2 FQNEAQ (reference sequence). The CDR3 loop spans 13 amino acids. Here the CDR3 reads CASSLGGLAEAFF. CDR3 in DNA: TGTGCCAGCAGCTTAGGGGGCTTGGCTGAAGCTTTCTTT.

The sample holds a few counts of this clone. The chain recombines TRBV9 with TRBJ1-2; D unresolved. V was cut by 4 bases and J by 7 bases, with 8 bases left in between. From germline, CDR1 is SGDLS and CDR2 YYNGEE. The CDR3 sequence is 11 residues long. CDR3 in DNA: TGTGCCAGCAGCCCTTCTCGTGGCTACACCTTC. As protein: CASSPSRGYTF.

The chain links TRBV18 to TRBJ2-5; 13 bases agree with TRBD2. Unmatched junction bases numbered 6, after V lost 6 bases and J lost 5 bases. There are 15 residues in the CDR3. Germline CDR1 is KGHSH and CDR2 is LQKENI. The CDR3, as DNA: TGTGCCAGCTCCGGACTAGCGGGGGTCGTCGAGACCCAGTACTTC. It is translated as CASSGLAGVVETQYF.

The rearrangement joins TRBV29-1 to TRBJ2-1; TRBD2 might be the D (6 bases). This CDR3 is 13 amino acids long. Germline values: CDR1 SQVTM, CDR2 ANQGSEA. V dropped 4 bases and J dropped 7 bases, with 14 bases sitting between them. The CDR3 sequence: CSVVSLAKNEQFF. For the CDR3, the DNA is TGCAGCGTTGTAAGCCTAGCGAAGAATGAGCAGTTCTTC.

Written as DNA, the CDR3 is TGTGCCAGCAGCTTAGATGGACAGGGGTTTTACACCTTC. It is translated as CASSLDGQGFYTF. This sequence joins TRBV7-2 and TRBJ1-2; 9 bases line up with TRBD1. Germline V gene sequence: CDR1 SGHTA, CDR2 FQGNSA. CDR3 size: 13 residues. The ends lost 1 base at V and 11 bases at J; junction bases unmatched: 5.

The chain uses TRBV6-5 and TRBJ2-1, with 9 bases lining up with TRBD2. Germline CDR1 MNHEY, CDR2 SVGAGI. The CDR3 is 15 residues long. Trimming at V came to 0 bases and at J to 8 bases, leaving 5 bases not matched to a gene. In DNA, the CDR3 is TGTGCCAGCAGTTACTCGGCGGGGGGGCGGTATGAGCAGTTCTTC. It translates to CASSYSAGGRYEQFF.

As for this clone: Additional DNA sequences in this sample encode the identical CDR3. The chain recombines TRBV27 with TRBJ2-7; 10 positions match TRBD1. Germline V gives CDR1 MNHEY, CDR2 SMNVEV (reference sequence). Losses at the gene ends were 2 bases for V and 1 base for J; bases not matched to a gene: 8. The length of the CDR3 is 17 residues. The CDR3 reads CASSLVIRDRGSYEQYF. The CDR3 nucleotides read TGTGCCAGCAGTTTAGTGATCCGGGACAGGGGTTCCTACGAGCAGTACTTC.

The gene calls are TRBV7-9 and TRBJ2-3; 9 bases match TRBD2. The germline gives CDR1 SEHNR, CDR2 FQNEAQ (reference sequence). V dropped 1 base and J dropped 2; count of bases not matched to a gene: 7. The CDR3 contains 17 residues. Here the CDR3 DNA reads TGTGCCAGCAGCTTAGAATGGCTAGCGGGGATCACAGATACGCAGTATTTT. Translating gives CASSLEWLAGITDTQYF.

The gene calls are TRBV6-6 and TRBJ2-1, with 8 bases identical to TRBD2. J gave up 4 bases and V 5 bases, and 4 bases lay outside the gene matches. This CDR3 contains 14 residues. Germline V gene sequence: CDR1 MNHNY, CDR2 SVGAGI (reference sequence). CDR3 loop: CASSRTSSYNEQFF. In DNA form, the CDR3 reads TGTGCCAGCAGTAGGACTAGCAGTTACAATGAGCAGTTCTTC.

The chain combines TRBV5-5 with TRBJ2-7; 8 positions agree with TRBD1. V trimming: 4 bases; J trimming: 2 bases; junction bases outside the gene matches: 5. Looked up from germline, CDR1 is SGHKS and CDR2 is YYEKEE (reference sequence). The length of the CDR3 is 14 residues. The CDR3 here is CASSGTGGPYEQYF. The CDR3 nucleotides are TGTGCCAGCAGCGGGACAGGTGGTCCCTACGAGCAGTACTTC.

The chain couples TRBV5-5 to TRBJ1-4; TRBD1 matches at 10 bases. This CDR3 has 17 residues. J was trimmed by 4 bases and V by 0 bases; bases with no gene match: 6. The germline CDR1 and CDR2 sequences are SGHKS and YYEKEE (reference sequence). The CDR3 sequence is CASSLVPGQGVNEKLFF. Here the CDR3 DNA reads TGTGCCAGCAGCTTGGTACCCGGACAGGGGGTTAATGAAAAACTGTTTTTT.

In nucleotides, the CDR3 is TGCAGCGCCGCGGGGACAGGGGGTACGGGAGCTTTCTTT. Translated: CSAAGTGGTGAFF. The gene calls are TRBV29-1 and TRBJ1-1; 11 nucleotides match TRBD1. Germline-derived CDR1 and CDR2 are SQVTM and ANQGSEA. The CDR3 contains 13 residues. The ends lost 7 bases at V and 10 bases at J; junction bases unmatched: 11.

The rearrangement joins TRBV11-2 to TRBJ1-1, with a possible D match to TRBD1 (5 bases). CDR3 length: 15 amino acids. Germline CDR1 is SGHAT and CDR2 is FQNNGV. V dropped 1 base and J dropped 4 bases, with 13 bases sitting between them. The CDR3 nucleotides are TGTGCCAGCAGCTTAGCCGGGACGGGGGGCACTGAAGCTTTCTTT. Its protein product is CASSLAGTGGTEAFF.

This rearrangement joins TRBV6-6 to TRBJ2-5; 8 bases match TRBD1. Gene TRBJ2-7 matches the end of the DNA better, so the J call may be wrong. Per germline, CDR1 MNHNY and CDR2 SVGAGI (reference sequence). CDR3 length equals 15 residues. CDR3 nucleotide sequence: TGTGCCAGCAGCGGAGCCGGGACAGGTAGTTACGAGCAGTACTTC. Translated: CASSGAGTGSYEQYF.

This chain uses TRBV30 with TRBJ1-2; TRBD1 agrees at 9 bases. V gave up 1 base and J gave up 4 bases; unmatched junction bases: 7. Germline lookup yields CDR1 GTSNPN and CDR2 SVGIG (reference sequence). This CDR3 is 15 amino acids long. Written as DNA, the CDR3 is TGTGCCTGGAGTGATTACATGGACAGGGGCTATGGCTACACCTTC. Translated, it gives CAWSDYMDRGYGYTF.

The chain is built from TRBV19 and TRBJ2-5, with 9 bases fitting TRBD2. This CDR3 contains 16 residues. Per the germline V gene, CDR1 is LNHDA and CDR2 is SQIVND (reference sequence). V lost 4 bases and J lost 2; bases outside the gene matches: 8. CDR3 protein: CASSSGGRGGQETQYF. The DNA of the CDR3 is TGTGCCAGTAGTAGCGGCGGGAGGGGAGGGCAAGAGACCCAGTACTTC.

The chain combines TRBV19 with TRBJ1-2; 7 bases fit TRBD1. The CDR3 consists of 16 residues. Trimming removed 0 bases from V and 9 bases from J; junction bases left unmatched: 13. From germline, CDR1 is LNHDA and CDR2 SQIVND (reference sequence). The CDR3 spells CASSIDPSGTATSYTF. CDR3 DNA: TGTGCCAGTAGTATAGATCCCTCCGGGACAGCTACTAGCTACACCTTC. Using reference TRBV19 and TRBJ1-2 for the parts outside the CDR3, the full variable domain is DGGITQSPKYLFRKEGQNVTLSCEQNLNHDAMYWYRQDPGQGLRLIYYSQIVNDFQKGDIAEGYSVSREKKESFPLTVTSAQKNPTAFYLCASSIDPSGTATSYTFGSGTRLTVV.

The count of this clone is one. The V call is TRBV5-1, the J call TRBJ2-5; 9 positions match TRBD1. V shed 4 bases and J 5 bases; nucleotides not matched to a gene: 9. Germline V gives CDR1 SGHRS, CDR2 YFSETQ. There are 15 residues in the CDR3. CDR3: CASSGSGTGPETQYF. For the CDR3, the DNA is TGCGCCAGCAGCGGAAGCGGGACAGGGCCGGAGACCCAGTACTTC.

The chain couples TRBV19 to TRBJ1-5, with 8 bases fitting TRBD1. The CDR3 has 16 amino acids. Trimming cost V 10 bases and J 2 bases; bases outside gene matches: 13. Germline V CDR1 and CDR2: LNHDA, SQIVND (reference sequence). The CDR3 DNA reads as TGTGCCACCCTAAGCCAGGGGGCAGGGCGCAATCAGCCCCAGCATTTT. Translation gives CATLSQGAGRNQPQHF.

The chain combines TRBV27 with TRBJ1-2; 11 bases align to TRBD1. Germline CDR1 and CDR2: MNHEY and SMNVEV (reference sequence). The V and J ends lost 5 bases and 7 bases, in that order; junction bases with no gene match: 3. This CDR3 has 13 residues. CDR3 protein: CASSIGTGGGYTF. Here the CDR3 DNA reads TGTGCCAGCAGTATTGGGACAGGGGGTGGCTACACCTTC.

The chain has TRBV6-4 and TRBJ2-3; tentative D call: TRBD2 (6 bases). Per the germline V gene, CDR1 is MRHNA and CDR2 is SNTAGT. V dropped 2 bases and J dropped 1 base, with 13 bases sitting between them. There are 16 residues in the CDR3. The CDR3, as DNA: TGTGCCAGCAGTGACGTCGCGGCTAGCGGCACAGATACGCAGTATTTT. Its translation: CASSDVAASGTDTQYF.

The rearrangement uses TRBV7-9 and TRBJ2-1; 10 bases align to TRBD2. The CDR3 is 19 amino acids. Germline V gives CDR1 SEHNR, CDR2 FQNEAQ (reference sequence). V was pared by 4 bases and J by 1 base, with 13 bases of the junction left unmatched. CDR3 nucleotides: TGTGCCAGCAGCTCGAGTCGTGGGAGCGGGGGGGTTTCCTACAATGAGCAGTTCTTC. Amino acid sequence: CASSSSRGSGGVSYNEQFF.

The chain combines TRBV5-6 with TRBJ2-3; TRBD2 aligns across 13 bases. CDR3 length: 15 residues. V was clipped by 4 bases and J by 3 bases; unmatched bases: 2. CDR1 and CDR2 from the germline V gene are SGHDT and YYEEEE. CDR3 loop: CASSKGLAGTDTQYF. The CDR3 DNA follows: TGTGCCAGCAGCAAGGGACTAGCGGGAACAGATACGCAGTATTTT.

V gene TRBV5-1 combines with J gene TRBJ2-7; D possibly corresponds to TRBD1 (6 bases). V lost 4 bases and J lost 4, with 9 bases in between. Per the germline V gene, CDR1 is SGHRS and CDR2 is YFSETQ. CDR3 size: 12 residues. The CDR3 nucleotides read TGCGCCAGCAGCGAGCAGGGGTACGAGCAGTACTTC. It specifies CASSEQGYEQYF. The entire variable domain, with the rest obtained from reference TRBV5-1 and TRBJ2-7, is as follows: KAGVTQTPRYLIKTRGQQVTLSCSPISGHRSVSWYQQTPGQGLQFLFEYFSETQRNKGNFPGRFSGRQFSNSRSEMNVSTLELGDSALYLCASSEQGYEQYFGPGTRLTVT.

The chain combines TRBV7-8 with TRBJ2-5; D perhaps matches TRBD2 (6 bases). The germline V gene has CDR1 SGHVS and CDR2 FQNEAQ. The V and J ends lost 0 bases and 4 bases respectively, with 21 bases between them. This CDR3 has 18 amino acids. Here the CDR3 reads CASSLAQRVSGGRETQYF. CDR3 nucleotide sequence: TGTGCCAGCAGCTTAGCGCAAAGAGTGAGTGGGGGGAGAGAGACCCAGTACTTC. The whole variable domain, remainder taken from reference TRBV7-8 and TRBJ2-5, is GAGVSQSPRYKVAKRGQDVALRCDPISGHVSLFWYQQALGQGPEFLTYFQNEAQLDKSGLPSDRFFAERPEGSVSTLKIQRTQQEDSAVYLCASSLAQRVSGGRETQYFGPGTRLLVL.